Reported below is one TCR beta chain. Germline V gene data show CDR1 as SGHTA and CDR2 as FQGNSA. CDR3 size: 14 residues. Germline trimming cut 1 base from V and 10 bases from J; bases unmatched to any gene: 7. TCRdb recomputed calls from the RT-PCR reads with MiXCR, one row per CDR3 protein. The sample yields more than 550,000 distinct CDR3 sequences, 14% seen once. The TCR sequence derives from a female donor in good health, serving as a healthy control. Sequenced: memory CD4+ T cells from blood. This sequence joins TRBV7-2 and TRBJ1-2, with 9 positions matching TRBD1. The CDR3 DNA reads TGTGCCAGCAGCTTAGGGACAGGGGCCGGATACTACACCTTC. Protein product: CASSLGTGAGYYTF. Filled out from reference TRBV7-2 and TRBJ1-2, the complete variable domain reads GAGVSQSPSNKVTEKGKDVELRCDPISGHTALYWYRQSLGQGLEFLIYFQGNSAPDKSGLPSDRFSAERTGGSVSTLTIQRTQQEDSAVYLCASSLGTGAGYYTFGSGTRLTVV.